The clone carrying this TCR beta chain was recorded at least ten times. The sample originates from a study of patients and donors after allogeneic stem cell transplantation. A single record per CDR3 protein comes from TCRdb applying MiXCR to the RT-PCR reads. The repertoire includes 390,000 or so distinct CDR3 sequences, approximately 16% of them detected once, and less than 8.5% sits in the top ten. This CDR3 region has 15 residues. Trimming stripped 3 bases from V and 0 bases from J, with 6 bases between. This sequence was found in a human donor who was either an allogeneic HSCT recipient or a stem cell or donor lymphocyte infusion donor (not recorded which). It is not recorded whose cells these are; they may come from a transplant donor. Sample: blood, either unsorted or a sorted T cell fraction (not recorded which). V usage is TRBV12-3 or TRBV12-4 and J usage is TRBJ1-6; TRBD1 might be the D (5 bases). The CDR3 DNA follows: TGTGCCAGCAGTTTCAGGGTCTCCTATAATTCACCCCTCCACTTT. This gives the protein CASSFRVSYNSPLHF.